Sequencing of this T cell receptor beta chain was carried out in a study of blood T cell repertoires in COVID-19. This table comes from immunoSEQ multiplex PCR, and its TCRdb copy is limited to in-frame clones, with some not included. The sample has fewer than 140,000 clones, roughly two thirds seen once. The CDR3 loop spans 15 amino acids. The trim removed 4 bases at V and 9 bases at J, leaving 7 bases unmatched. Germline V gene data show CDR1 as LGHNA and CDR2 as YNFKEQ. This clone appeared many times. The TCR comes from a human donor with acute or convalescent COVID-19. The donor label of this sample is uncertain. The rearrangement joins TRBV4-2 to TRBJ1-6; 9 positions agree with TRBD1. Sequenced sample: peripheral blood. The CDR3 region has the DNA TGTGCCAGCAGCCCGGGACAGGGTATAGTTTCACCCCTCCACTTT. It codes for CASSPGQGIVSPLHF.